The next 25 T cell receptor beta chains were all read from a single sample in a study of siplizumab effects on memory and regulatory T cells. Sequencing was performed with immunoSEQ multiplex PCR; in TCRdb, only in-frame clones are kept and a portion is missing. The data show more than 85,000 clones, 90% to 95% seen once. The source material was CD4+ T cells sorted from blood. These receptors originate from a human donor in good health.

The CDR3 reads CASGTDQETQYF. CDR3 nucleotide sequence: TGTGCCAGCGGGACGGACCAAGAGACCCAGTACTTC. The chain employs TRBV4-2 and TRBJ2-5, with D possibly being TRBD1 or TRBD2 (5 bases each). The CDR3 covers 12 residues. Germline V CDR1 and CDR2: LGHNA, YNFKEQ. V was shortened by 8 bases and J by 0 bases, with 7 bases between the two germline ends.

The CDR3 nucleotides read TGTGCCAGCAGCCGGGACAGGGGGCTTGAGCAGTTCTTC. This sequence encodes CASSRDRGLEQFF. The chain recombines TRBV6-5 with TRBJ2-1; 12 bases map to TRBD1. Trimming removed 6 bases from V and 9 bases from J; junction bases left unmatched: 3. The CDR3 is 13 residues long. The germline V gene encodes CDR1 MNHEY and CDR2 SVGAGI.

This clone was observed a few times. The chain uses TRBV30 and TRBJ1-3, with D possibly matching TRBD1 (5 bases). The V and J ends lost 5 bases and 10 bases respectively, with 12 bases between them. CDR1 and CDR2 (germline): GTSNPN, SVGIG (reference sequence). This CDR3 contains 11 residues. The DNA for the CDR3 is TGTGCCTGGGGCCTGCCAGGGACCATATATTTT. Translating it yields CAWGLPGTIYF.

The J gene is TRBJ2-1, the V gene TRBV7-6; D might be TRBD1 (6 bases). The germline gives CDR1 SGHVS, CDR2 FNYEAQ. The ends were cut back, 0 bases at V and 5 bases at J, with 17 bases in the middle. CDR3 length equals 17 residues. This CDR3 is CASSLARYRALDNEQFF. CDR3 DNA: TGTGCCAGCAGCTTAGCCCGGTACAGGGCGTTGGACAATGAGCAGTTCTTC.

The table lists this clone with a count of one. The chain joins TRBV18 to TRBJ1-1; D might be TRBD1 (6 bases). In germline, CDR1 is KGHSH, CDR2 LQKENI. V was trimmed by 2 bases and J by 3 bases, leaving 10 bases between them. CDR3 length: 14 amino acids. The CDR3 spells CASSPDRTYTEAFF. CDR3 nucleotide sequence: TGTGCCAGCTCACCAGACAGGACCTACACTGAAGCTTTCTTT.

The chain uses TRBV6-1 and TRBJ2-2, with 8 bases aligning to TRBD2. Losses at the gene ends were 0 bases for V and 1 base for J; bases not matched to a gene: 7. The CDR3 extends over 18 amino acids. The V gene's germline CDR1 is MNHNS and CDR2 SASEGT. CDR3 sequence reads: CASSEAPPGGGNTGELFF. DNA for the CDR3: TGTGCCAGCAGTGAAGCGCCCCCGGGAGGGGGGAACACCGGGGAGCTGTTTTTT.

The rearrangement joins TRBV6-6 to TRBJ2-1; D may be TRBD2 (5 bases). This CDR3 has 12 amino acids. V gave up 8 bases and J gave up 3 bases, with 8 bases separating them. Germline V gene data show CDR1 as MNHNY and CDR2 as SVGAGI (reference sequence). CDR3 coding DNA: TGTGCCAGCTCGAGCGGCTACAATGAGCAGTTCTTC. Protein sequence: CASSSGYNEQFF.

V and J are TRBV7-3 and TRBJ2-3; D gene uncertain. V gave up 1 base and J gave up 0 bases, with 11 bases separating them. Germline CDR1 and CDR2: SGHTA and FQGTGA. The CDR3 extends over 16 amino acids. CDR3 protein: CASSLMPTPSTDTQYF. As DNA, the CDR3 is TGTGCCAGCAGCTTAATGCCGACCCCGAGCACAGATACGCAGTATTTT.

The V and J genes are TRBV5-4 and TRBJ2-1, with 8 positions matching TRBD1. The ends lost 4 bases at V and 4 bases at J; junction bases unmatched: 7. Germline lookup yields CDR1 SGHNT and CDR2 YYREEE (reference sequence). The CDR3 length is 15 residues. The DNA for the CDR3 is TGTGCCAGCAGCCAAGACAGGGGCAAGTACAATGAGCAGTTCTTC. This sequence encodes CASSQDRGKYNEQFF. Full variable domain (remainder filled in from reference TRBV5-4 and TRBJ2-1): ETGVTQSPTHLIKTRGQQVTLRCSSQSGHNTVSWYQQALGQGPQFIFQYYREEENGRGNFPPRFSGLQFPNYSSELNVNALELDDSALYLCASSQDRGKYNEQFFGPGTRLTVL.

The chain uses TRBV16 and TRBJ1-6, with 11 positions matching TRBD1. V trimming: 1 base; J trimming: 3 bases; junction bases outside the gene matches: 11. Germline values: CDR1 KGHSY, CDR2 FQNENV. This CDR3 has 20 amino acids. The CDR3 DNA follows: TGTGCCAGCAGCCAATGGCACCCAGGACAGGGGGCGAACTATAATTCACCCCTCCACTTT. It yields the protein CASSQWHPGQGANYNSPLHF.

The V and J genes are TRBV28 and TRBJ1-5; a possible D gene is TRBD1 (6 bases). CDR1 is MDHEN, CDR2 SYDVKM, per germline. The CDR3 is made up of 15 amino acids. V was clipped by 3 bases and J by 2 bases, with 11 bases between them. The CDR3 DNA is TGTGCCAGCAGTTTCAGGGGAGGGGGCAATCAGCCCCAGCATTTT. This gives the protein CASSFRGGGNQPQHF.

The chain carries TRBV6-1 and TRBJ1-2; a possible D gene is TRBD1 (6 bases). V was shortened by 6 bases and J by 6 bases, with 14 bases between the two germline ends. Looked up from germline, CDR1 is MNHNS and CDR2 is SASEGT. CDR3 length: 13 residues. CDR3 sequence (DNA): TGTGCCAGCAGCCTAAACAGGGCGGATGGCTACACCTTC. Protein: CASSLNRADGYTF.

This rearrangement joins TRBV6-1 to TRBJ1-3; D is unclear. Germline values: CDR1 MNHNS, CDR2 SASEGT. CDR3 length: 15 residues. The V end was cut by 2 bases, the J end by 1 base, with 9 bases between. For the CDR3, the DNA is TGTGCCAGCAGTGAATCTGGGAGGTCTGGAAACACCATATATTTT. Its protein product is CASSESGRSGNTIYF.

This chain links TRBV20-1 with TRBJ2-1; maybe TRBD1 (5 bases). Trimming left V 0 bases short and J 9 bases short, with 6 bases between. CDR1 and CDR2 from the germline V gene are DFQATT and SNEGSKA (reference sequence). The CDR3 has 11 residues. CDR3 protein: CSARDRGEQFF. Written as DNA, the CDR3 is TGCAGTGCTAGAGATAGGGGTGAGCAGTTCTTC.

The rearrangement uses TRBV4-2 and TRBJ2-7, with D perhaps matching TRBD1 (5 bases). V was shortened by 0 bases and J by 0 bases, with 9 bases between the two germline ends. The CDR3 runs to 15 residues. Germline values: CDR1 LGHNA, CDR2 YNFKEQ. The CDR3 loop is CASSQEWQGSYEQYF. In nucleotides, the CDR3 is TGTGCCAGCAGCCAAGAATGGCAGGGCTCCTACGAGCAGTACTTC.

V usage is TRBV6-5 and J usage is TRBJ1-5; 8 bases align to TRBD1. CDR3 size: 15 residues. Germline loops: CDR1 MNHEY, CDR2 SVGAGI. Trimming at V came to 6 bases and at J to 6 bases, leaving 10 bases not matched to a gene. The CDR3: CASSPGQDLGQPQHF. CDR3 nucleotides: TGTGCCAGCAGCCCGGGACAGGATTTGGGTCAGCCCCAGCATTTT.

This chain joins TRBV7-8 and TRBJ2-7; D call uncertain. V was cut by 0 bases and J by 2 bases, with 8 bases left in between. Looked up from germline, CDR1 is SGHVS and CDR2 is FQNEAQ. The CDR3 consists of 14 residues. CDR3 coding DNA: TGTGCCAGCAGCTTAGCTGACTTAACCTACGAGCAGTACTTC. Its protein is CASSLADLTYEQYF.

The J gene is TRBJ2-5, the V gene TRBV11-3, with a weak D call TRBD2 (5 bases). The V and J ends lost 1 base and 5 bases respectively, with 11 bases between them. Germline loops: CDR1 SGHNT, CDR2 YENEEA. The CDR3 runs to 14 residues. CDR3 loop: CASSLGPGLETQYF. The CDR3 region has the DNA TGTGCCAGCAGCTTAGGCCCCGGACTGGAGACCCAGTACTTC.

This chain links TRBV19 with TRBJ2-1; weak D call: TRBD2 (6 bases). The CDR3 loop spans 12 amino acids. The V gene's germline CDR1 is LNHDA and CDR2 SQIVND (reference sequence). Trimming stripped 7 bases from V and 9 bases from J, with 13 bases between. The CDR3 loop is CASNLGGGEQFF. DNA for the CDR3: TGTGCCAGTAACCTCGGGGGAGGTGAGCAGTTCTTC.

The chain couples TRBV18 to TRBJ1-1; 8 bases fit TRBD1. J gave up 2 bases and V 1 base, and 9 bases lay outside the gene matches. This CDR3 region has 17 residues. Germline loops: CDR1 KGHSH, CDR2 LQKENI. CDR3 coding DNA: TGTGCCAGCTCACCACTTCCCACAGGGGGATTTAACACTGAAGCTTTCTTT. Translated: CASSPLPTGGFNTEAFF.

The chain combines TRBV9 with TRBJ2-5; 8 bases map to TRBD2. There are 16 residues in the CDR3. Germline V gene lookup returns CDR1 SGDLS and CDR2 YYNGEE. V gave up 1 base and J gave up 1 base; unmatched junction bases: 6. The CDR3 nucleotides are TGTGCCAGCAGCGTAAGGGGTAGCGGGACCCAAGAGACCCAGTACTTC. Its protein is CASSVRGSGTQETQYF.

The chain recombines TRBV7-2 with TRBJ1-1, with 7 bases aligning to TRBD1. Germline loops: CDR1 SGHTA, CDR2 FQGNSA. The CDR3 runs 17 residues. The junction had 8 bases not matched to a gene; V was cut back by 0 bases and J by 1 base. For the CDR3, the DNA is TGTGCCAGCAGCTTAGCGATTTGGGAGGGGGCGAACACTGAAGCTTTCTTT. Encoded protein: CASSLAIWEGANTEAFF.

The chain joins TRBV12-5 to TRBJ2-1; 8 positions agree with TRBD2. The CDR3 is 13 amino acids. J gave up 13 bases and V 5 bases, and 10 bases lay outside the gene matches. Germline CDR1 reads LGHNT; CDR2 reads FRNRAP. CDR3 loop: CASGLTGTRGQFF. DNA of the CDR3: TGTGCTAGTGGTCTCACCGGGACTAGAGGTCAGTTCTTC.

The V gene is TRBV14, the J gene TRBJ2-1; D tentatively fits TRBD1 or TRBD2 (6 bases each). Germline V lookup: CDR1 SGHDN, CDR2 FVKESK. CDR3 length: 16 residues. V was pared by 0 bases and J by 2 bases, with 11 bases between. DNA for the CDR3: TGTGCCAGCAGCCAAGAACGGCGGGACACCTACAATGAGCAGTTCTTC. This encodes CASSQERRDTYNEQFF.

The chain couples TRBV6-1 to TRBJ2-7, with TRBD1 as a possible D gene (6 bases). The CDR3 contains 13 residues. From germline, CDR1 is MNHNS and CDR2 SASEGT. V was shortened by 1 base and J by 5 bases, with 9 bases between the two germline ends. The DNA for the CDR3 is TGTGCCAGCAGTGAAGGGACAGTCGACGAGCAGTACTTC. As protein: CASSEGTVDEQYF.